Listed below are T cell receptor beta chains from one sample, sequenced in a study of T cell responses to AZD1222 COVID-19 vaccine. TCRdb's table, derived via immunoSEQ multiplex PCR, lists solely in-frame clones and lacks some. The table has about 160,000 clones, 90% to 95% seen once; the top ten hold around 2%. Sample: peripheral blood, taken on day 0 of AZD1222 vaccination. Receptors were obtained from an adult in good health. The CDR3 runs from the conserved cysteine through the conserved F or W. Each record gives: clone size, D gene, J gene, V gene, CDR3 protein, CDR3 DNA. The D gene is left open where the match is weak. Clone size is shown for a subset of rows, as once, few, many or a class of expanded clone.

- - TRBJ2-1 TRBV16 CASSQSNEQFF TGTGCCAGCAGCCAATCGAATGAGCAGTTCTTC
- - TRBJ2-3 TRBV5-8 CASSLGPSRADTQYF TGTGCCAGCAGCTTGGGGCCGTCCCGGGCAGATACGCAGTATTTT
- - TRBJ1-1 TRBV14 CASSPTDPPNTEAFF TGTGCCAGCAGCCCTACGGACCCTCCCAACACTGAAGCTTTCTTT
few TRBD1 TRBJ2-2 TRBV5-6 CASSWDRVESGELFF TGTGCCAGCAGCTGGGACAGGGTCGAATCCGGGGAGCTGTTTTTT
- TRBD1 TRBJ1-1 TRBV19 CASSITGTGQNTEAFF TGTGCCAGTAGTATAACCGGGACAGGGCAGAACACTGAAGCTTTCTTT
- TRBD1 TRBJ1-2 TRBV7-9 CASSIRTGNYGYTF TGTGCCAGCAGCATCAGGACAGGGAACTATGGCTACACCTTC
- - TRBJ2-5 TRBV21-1 CASSIQGKRTGFAGRIETQYF TGTGCCAGCAGCATTCAAGGGAAACGTACCGGGTTCGCCGGGCGAATAGAGACCCAGTACTTC
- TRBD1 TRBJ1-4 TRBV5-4 CASSPGVGTANEKLFF TGTGCCAGCAGCCCTGGGGTTGGGACAGCTAATGAAAAACTGTTTTTT
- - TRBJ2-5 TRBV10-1 CASSESTIGGVLGETQYF TGCGCCAGCAGTGAGTCGACTATCGGCGGGGTCCTTGGGGAGACCCAGTACTTC
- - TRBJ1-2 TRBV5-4 CASSLGEDNYGYTF TGTGCCAGCAGCTTGGGGGAAGACAACTATGGCTACACCTTC
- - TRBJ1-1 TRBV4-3 CASSQDRKGEAFF TGCGCCAGCAGCCAAGATAGGAAAGGTGAAGCTTTCTTT
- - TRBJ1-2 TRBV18 CASSPPVSGGGYTF TGTGCCAGCTCACCACCGGTATCGGGGGGGGGCTACACCTTC
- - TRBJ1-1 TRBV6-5 CASKGGATEAFF TGTGCCAGCAAGGGGGGCGCCACTGAAGCTTTCTTT